The sequence of this T cell receptor beta chain was determined in a study of cytotoxic CD8 clonotypes in ibrutinib-treated CLL (dated by TCRdb to 2020 to 2023). With respect to the entire study: The cohort was composed of roughly ten relapsed/refractory and about 15 treatment-naive patients; IGHV unmutated status was identified in approximately 18 patients. Samples averaged 255,043 productive templates and some 91,000 productive rearrangements. Cryopreserved peripheral blood mononuclear cells were obtained prior to treatment, at the time of response, and at either disease progression or sustained remission. Samples at response were collected after a median of roughly twelve months of treatment, with a range of roughly 6 to 40 months. Partial responses were observed in some 24 patients and complete responses in 2; after a median follow-up of 68 months, remission was maintained in approximately 14 patients and progression was observed in some 12. Of the 80 to 95 participants in the trial, about two dozen had longitudinal samples available. Patients were still on ibrutinib when every remission and progressive disease sample was collected.

Beyond this particular receptor, the publication reports: Public clonotypes were found to be uncommon and were observed to contract or remain stable during treatment; the increase in clonality was shown to reflect expansion of private clonotypes at ibrutinib response. Baseline clonality was found to be higher than that of age-matched healthy donors and was strongly correlated with circulating CD8+ T-cell counts. Sustained-remission and progressing patients did not have matched sampling times, and lymph node repertoires were not examined. At ibrutinib response clonality went up, during sustained remission it held steady, and at progression it dropped back toward baseline.

On a MiSeq, deep resolution sequencing aimed for a depth between 1 in 1 million and 1 in 200,000 T cells, with each clonotype covered around 9.2x on average. The immunoSEQ hsTCRB Kit was used to generate TCR beta libraries. As for the authors' bioinformatics: ImmunoSEQ Data Assistant and ImmunoSEQ Analyzer were used for data analysis, and V, D and J genes were assigned according to IMGT definitions. Clonality, which ranges from 0 to 1, was calculated by subtracting the normalized Shannon entropy of productive rearrangement frequencies from one. Only overrepresented clonotypes making up at least 0.05% of the repertoire of each patient were included in the public clonotype analysis. Some twelve repertoires from age-matched healthy donors, obtained from immuneACCESS, served as clonality controls. TCRdb retrieved this table from immuneACCESS and kept in-frame rearrangements only. Not all clones are present; in checked studies, unresolved V genes account for under half, and no reason is known for the remainder. V and J calls and clone size are as listed in that table; D and trimming were resolved from the DNA. This sample holds some 92,000 clones; 77% were observed only once. 20% to 25% of the sample lies in the top ten.

What this sample's time point label stands for: 20 to 30 months on ibrutinib. For TCR beta library preparation, roughly 2.1 micrograms of genomic DNA was extracted from cryopreserved PBMCs. High-throughput TCR beta sequencing was performed on longitudinal blood samples from CLL patients receiving ibrutinib monotherapy. The patients took part in an open-label, single-center phase 2 trial of ibrutinib monotherapy. Remarks on this clone: Its antigen remains undetermined. Base qualities are not at hand, and no much larger clone is one base apart.

The sequence was obtained from a human donor with chronic lymphocytic leukemia. The material sequenced was PBMCs, taken after 24 months of ibrutinib treatment.

The DNA sequence follows: TGTGCCAGCAGCCCGCAGCCTGGATCTCGCGGCTATGGCTACACCTTC. The resulting protein is CASSPQPGSRGYGYTF. The V and J genes are TRBV14 and TRBJ1-2; no D gene can be assigned with confidence. Trimming removed 4 bases from V and 4 bases from J, leaving 19 bases between the germline ends. Taken from cysteine to phenylalanine, the CDR3 has 16 residues. Of the read, only the CDR3 DNA is kept; its 48 bases are in frame from base 1. Per the germline V gene, SGHDN is the CDR1 and FVKESK is the CDR2.